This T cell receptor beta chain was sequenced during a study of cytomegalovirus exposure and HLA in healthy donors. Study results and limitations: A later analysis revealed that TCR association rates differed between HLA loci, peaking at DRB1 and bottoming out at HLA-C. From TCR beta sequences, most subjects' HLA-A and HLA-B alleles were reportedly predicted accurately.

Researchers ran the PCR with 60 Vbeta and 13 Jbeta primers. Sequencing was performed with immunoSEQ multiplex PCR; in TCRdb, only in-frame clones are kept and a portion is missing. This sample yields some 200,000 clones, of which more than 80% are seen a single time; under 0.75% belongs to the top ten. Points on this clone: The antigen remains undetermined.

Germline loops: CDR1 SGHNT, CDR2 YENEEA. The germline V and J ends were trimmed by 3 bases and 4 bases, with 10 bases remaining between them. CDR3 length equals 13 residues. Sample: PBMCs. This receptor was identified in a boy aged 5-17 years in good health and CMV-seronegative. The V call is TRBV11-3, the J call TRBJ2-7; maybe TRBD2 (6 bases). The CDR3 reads CASSFGGKYEQYF. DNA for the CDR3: TGTGCCAGCAGCTTCGGCGGGAAATACGAGCAGTACTTC.